The 23 T cell receptor beta chains in this list originate from one sample, sequenced in a study of T cell responses to AZD1222 COVID-19 vaccine. The data were produced by immunoSEQ multiplex PCR, yet TCRdb's version contains in-frame clones alone and is incomplete. Here the sample spans over 150,000 clones, around 89% being singletons. The sample was peripheral blood, taken on day 0 of AZD1222 vaccination. The receptors stem from an adult in good health.

V is TRBV6-5 and J is TRBJ2-3, with TRBD2 matching 10 bases. The CDR3 contains 15 residues. Germline V gene sequence: CDR1 MNHEY, CDR2 SVGAGI. The trim removed 0 bases at V and 6 bases at J, leaving 3 bases unmatched. The DNA for the CDR3 is TGTGCCAGCAGTTACTCGGCTAGCGGGGGTGATACGCAGTATTTT. The encoded protein is CASSYSASGGDTQYF.

The chain links TRBV19 to TRBJ1-2; the D gene is possibly TRBD1 (5 bases). The V end was cut by 4 bases, the J end by 2 bases, with 11 bases between. Germline V CDR1 and CDR2: LNHDA, SQIVND (reference sequence). This CDR3 has 14 amino acids. The CDR3 sequence: CASSKGEVNYGYTF. The CDR3 DNA follows: TGTGCCAGTAGTAAAGGGGAAGTAAACTATGGCTACACCTTC.

This clone occurred once. This sequence joins TRBV4-2 and TRBJ2-2; 12 bases match TRBD2. The germline V gene has CDR1 LGHNA and CDR2 YNFKEQ. The junction had 10 bases not matched to a gene; V was cut back by 4 bases and J by 4 bases. The CDR3 covers 18 residues. CDR3 protein: CASSPFSGTSGLTGELFF. The CDR3 DNA reads as TGTGCCAGCAGCCCCTTCTCCGGGACTAGCGGGCTCACCGGGGAGCTGTTTTTT.

This clone appeared once. The chain is built from TRBV7-2 and TRBJ1-5, with a tentative D call TRBD1 (5 bases). The V end was cut by 3 bases, the J end by 1 base, with 7 bases between. Germline CDR1 and CDR2: SGHTA and FQGNSA. The CDR3 length is 14 residues. CDR3 sequence reads: CASSFQGSNQPQHF. CDR3 sequence (DNA): TGTGCCAGCAGCTTTCAGGGAAGCAATCAGCCCCAGCATTTT.

This clone was picked up one time. The chain couples TRBV5-5 to TRBJ1-2, with TRBD1 matching 7 bases. The length of the CDR3 is 13 residues. The junction had 3 bases not matched to a gene; V was cut back by 3 bases and J by 4 bases. Germline V lookup: CDR1 SGHKS, CDR2 YYEKEE (reference sequence). The CDR3, as DNA: TGTGCCAGCAGCTCGGGACAGTTCTATGGCTACACCTTC. This codes for CASSSGQFYGYTF.

This chain links TRBV19 with TRBJ2-3; TRBD2 is a possible D gene (6 bases). The CDR3 runs to 15 residues. Trimming stripped 3 bases from V and 4 bases from J, with 14 bases between. The V gene's germline CDR1 is LNHDA and CDR2 SQIVND (reference sequence). CDR3 protein: CASSIDGGVADTQYF. DNA of the CDR3: TGTGCCAGTAGTATCGACGGGGGAGTAGCAGATACGCAGTATTTT.

The gene calls are TRBV9 and TRBJ1-1, with 8 nucleotides matching TRBD1. Germline V gene lookup returns CDR1 SGDLS and CDR2 YYNGEE. The ends lost 3 bases at V and 5 bases at J; junction bases unmatched: 9. This CDR3 contains 15 residues. The CDR3 sequence is CASSAHRGGLTEAFF. DNA of the CDR3: TGTGCCAGCAGCGCGCACAGGGGGGGTCTTACTGAAGCTTTCTTT.

This clone has just one count. The chain is built from TRBV3-1 (or the pseudogene TRBV3-2) and TRBJ2-1; TRBD2 might be the D (5 bases). Deletions cut 7 bases from V and 7 bases from J, with 8 bases between. The length of the CDR3 is 11 residues. In germline, CDR1 is LGHDT, CDR2 YNNKEL (reference sequence). CDR3 in amino acids: CASKGSNEQFF. Here the CDR3 DNA reads TGTGCCAGCAAAGGGAGTAATGAGCAGTTCTTC.

V gene TRBV28 combines with J gene TRBJ1-2; D unclear. Trimming shortened V by 2 bases and J by 5 bases, and 6 bases separated the two germline ends. The length of the CDR3 is 12 residues. Germline V gene data show CDR1 as MDHEN and CDR2 as SYDVKM. In nucleotides, the CDR3 is TGTGCCAGCAGTTTACTGGGTTATGGCTACACCTTC. It yields the protein CASSLLGYGYTF.

This clone was found once. This chain connects TRBV5-6 to TRBJ2-7; D uncertain. Germline lookup yields CDR1 SGHDT and CDR2 YYEEEE. V lost 6 bases and J 0 bases, leaving 16 bases between the germline ends. The CDR3 totals 15 residues. The CDR3 protein is CASNPTEPSSYEQYF. CDR3 sequence (DNA): TGTGCCAGCAACCCAACAGAACCCAGCTCCTACGAGCAGTACTTC. The complete variable domain, with remaining parts taken from reference TRBV5-6 and TRBJ2-7, reads DAGVTQSPTHLIKTRGQQVTLRCSPKSGHDTVSWYQQALGQGPQFIFQYYEEEERQRGNFPDRFSGHQFPNYSSELNVNALLLGDSALYLCASNPTEPSSYEQYFGPGTRLTVT.

This rearrangement joins TRBV7-3 to TRBJ1-1; possible D gene TRBD1, 6 bases. CDR1 and CDR2 from the germline V gene are SGHTA and FQGTGA. Trimming stripped 4 bases from V and 0 bases from J, with 12 bases between. The CDR3 contains 15 residues. CDR3 residues: CASSSTGGLNTEAFF. The CDR3 region has the DNA TGTGCCAGCAGCTCAACTGGGGGCCTGAACACTGAAGCTTTCTTT. Complete variable domain (other parts from reference TRBV7-3 and TRBJ1-1): GAGVSQTPSNKVTEKGKYVELRCDPISGHTALYWYRQSLGQGPEFLIYFQGTGAADDSGLPNDRFFAVRPEGSVSTLKIQRTERGDSAVYLCASSSTGGLNTEAFFGQGTRLTVV.

The V and J genes are TRBV7-6 and TRBJ1-1; D is unclear. V gave up 1 base and J gave up 6 bases, with 12 bases separating them. In germline, CDR1 is SGHVS, CDR2 FNYEAQ. The CDR3 sequence is 14 residues long. CDR3 bases: TGTGCCAGCAGCTTAGGGAGCGTGGGGTCTGAAGCTTTCTTT. It codes for CASSLGSVGSEAFF.

This chain connects TRBV10-2 to TRBJ2-4; the D gene is possibly TRBD1 (6 bases). This CDR3 contains 17 residues. V dropped 0 bases and J dropped 1 base, with 13 bases sitting between them. Germline V lookup: CDR1 WSHSY, CDR2 SAAADI. DNA of the CDR3: TGCGCCAGCAGTGAGTCGAGGCAGGGGAAGGCCAAAAACATTCAGTACTTC. Translating it yields CASSESRQGKAKNIQYF.

The chain recombines TRBV28 with TRBJ1-5; D is possibly TRBD1 (5 bases). Between the trimmed V and J ends, which lost 11 bases and 4 bases, there was a span of 18 bases. Germline lookup yields CDR1 MDHEN and CDR2 SYDVKM. The CDR3 totals 14 residues. The CDR3 is CAASTGGTNQPQHF. CDR3 DNA: TGTGCCGCAAGCACTGGGGGTACGAATCAGCCCCAGCATTTT.

The chain has TRBV7-8 and TRBJ2-2, with 8 bases aligning to TRBD1. This CDR3 contains 16 residues. The trim removed 0 bases at V and 5 bases at J, leaving 5 bases unmatched. The V gene's germline CDR1 is SGHVS and CDR2 FQNEAQ. The CDR3 region is CASSLAPGQATGELFF. The CDR3 nucleotides read TGTGCCAGCAGCTTAGCCCCGGGACAGGCAACCGGGGAGCTGTTTTTT.

V and J are TRBV30 and TRBJ2-1, with TRBD1 matching 9 bases. Germline CDR1 GTSNPN, CDR2 SVGIG (reference sequence). Losses at the gene ends were 5 bases for V and 6 bases for J; bases not matched to a gene: 5. The CDR3 runs to 13 residues. Here the CDR3 reads CAWAGQGFNEQFF. In DNA form, the CDR3 reads TGTGCCTGGGCGGGACAGGGTTTCAATGAGCAGTTCTTC.

This chain connects TRBV7-9 to TRBJ2-7; 7 bases are shared with TRBD2. The CDR3 has 15 residues. Germline CDR1 reads SEHNR; CDR2 reads FQNEAQ (reference sequence). Losses at the gene ends were 5 bases for V and 2 bases for J; bases not matched to a gene: 9. The CDR3 reads CASSLVVGLTYEQYF. The CDR3 region has the DNA TGTGCCAGCAGCCTAGTGGTGGGACTAACCTACGAGCAGTACTTC.

This chain connects TRBV10-3 to TRBJ2-3; 7 bases are shared with TRBD2. This CDR3 contains 14 residues. V shed 4 bases, J shed 7 bases, and the junction held 8 bases outside the gene matches. Germline values: CDR1 ENHRY, CDR2 SYGVKD. The CDR3 nucleotides read TGTGCCATCAGTGGGGCGGGGGATAGAAATACGCAGTATTTT. Amino acid sequence: CAISGAGDRNTQYF.

This chain joins TRBV9 and TRBJ2-2; D gene unclear. Looked up from germline, CDR1 is SGDLS and CDR2 is YYNGEE. The CDR3 sequence is 14 residues long. Trimming pared 6 bases from V and 2 bases from J, leaving 11 bases between. The CDR3: CASTKSSNTGELFF. Here the CDR3 DNA reads TGTGCCAGCACCAAGTCTTCCAACACCGGGGAGCTGTTTTTT.

V and J are TRBV3-1 (or the pseudogene TRBV3-2) and TRBJ2-3; tentative D call: TRBD2 (6 bases). This CDR3 is built from 18 residues. Between the trimmed V and J ends, which lost 1 base and 3 bases, there was a span of 20 bases. CDR1 LGHDT and CDR2 YNNKEL come from the germline V gene (reference sequence). CDR3 loop: CASSQALGASEITDTQYF. The DNA of the CDR3 is TGTGCCAGCAGCCAAGCCCTGGGAGCTAGCGAAATAACAGATACGCAGTATTTT.

The V call is TRBV14, the J call TRBJ1-6, with a tentative D call TRBD1 (6 bases). Germline V gives CDR1 SGHDN, CDR2 FVKESK. Trimming took off 1 base at V and 9 bases at J, with 16 bases between the two ends. The CDR3 sequence is 16 residues long. CDR3 in amino acids: CASSQVGRGKISPLHF. The CDR3 DNA reads TGTGCCAGCAGCCAAGTAGGTAGGGGGAAGATTTCACCCCTCCACTTT.

The chain links TRBV19 to TRBJ1-5, with no clear D. Germline V gene data show CDR1 as LNHDA and CDR2 as SQIVND (reference sequence). V gave up 4 bases and J gave up 2 bases, with 12 bases separating them. This CDR3 comprises 15 residues. The CDR3 reads CASSTLLVGNQPQHF. CDR3 sequence (DNA): TGTGCCAGTAGTACCCTCCTAGTCGGCAATCAGCCCCAGCATTTT.

The CDR3 sequence: CASSLGRVPSQLFF. Here the CDR3 DNA reads TGTGCCAGCAGCTTAGGAAGGGTCCCCAGCCAGCTGTTTTTT. This chain joins TRBV7-9 and TRBJ2-2, with D hard to call. Germline CDR1 is SEHNR and CDR2 is FQNEAQ (reference sequence). This CDR3 region has 14 residues. V lost 1 base to trimming and J lost 12 bases, with 15 bases between them.